The source of this TCR beta chain is a study of T cells in Graves' hyperthyroidism and ophthalmopathy. Study-wide results and caveats: A median about 6 months before onset, the model predicted ophthalmopathy.

Hyperthyroidism patients were newly diagnosed, had disease duration under 2 months, and were aged 18 to 65 years. Diagnoses were established using clinical symptoms, serum thyroxine and TRAb, thyroid ultrasound and orbital computed tomography. Comment on this clonotype: Its antigen is not known. The conserved phenylalanine or tryptophan normally closing the CDR3 is absent here, so this likely arose from a read error.

Using RNA transcripts as the source, TCR beta CDR3 regions were amplified. First-round RT-PCR with HTBI primers amplified the TCR CDR3 region. From the multiplex PCR reads, TCRdb called clonotypes with MiXCR, one entry per CDR3 protein. Seen here are a few hundred thousand distinct CDR3 sequences, around 45% observed once, and the top ten hold about 8%. This CDR3 has 13 amino acids. With 0 bases removed from V and 4 bases from J, the gap between germline ends came to 7 bases. Germline CDR1 reads LGHDT; CDR2 reads YNNKEL (reference sequence). Material for sequencing was peripheral blood or thyroid tissue (not recorded which). The TCR comes from a young woman with Graves' hyperthyroidism. This chain joins TRBV3-1 and TRBJ2-7, with D tentatively TRBD1 (5 bases). The CDR3 region is CASSQDNRYEQYL. Written as DNA, the CDR3 is TGTGCCAGCAGCCAAGATAACAGGTACGAGCAGTACCTC.